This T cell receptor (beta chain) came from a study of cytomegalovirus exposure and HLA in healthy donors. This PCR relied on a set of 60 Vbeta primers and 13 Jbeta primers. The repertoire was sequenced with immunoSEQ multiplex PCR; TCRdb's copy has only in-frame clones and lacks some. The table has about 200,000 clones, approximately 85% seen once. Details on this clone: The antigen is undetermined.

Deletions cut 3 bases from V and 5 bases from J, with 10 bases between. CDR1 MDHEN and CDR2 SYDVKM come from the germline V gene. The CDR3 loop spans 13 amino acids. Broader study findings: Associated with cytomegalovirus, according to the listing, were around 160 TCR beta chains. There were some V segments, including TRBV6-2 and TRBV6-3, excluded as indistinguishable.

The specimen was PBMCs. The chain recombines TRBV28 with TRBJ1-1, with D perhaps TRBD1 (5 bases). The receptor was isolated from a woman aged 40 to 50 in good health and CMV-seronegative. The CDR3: CASSFQGGTEAFF. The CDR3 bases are TGTGCCAGCAGTTTCCAGGGAGGGACTGAAGCTTTCTTT. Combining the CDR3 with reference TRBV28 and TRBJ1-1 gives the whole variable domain DVKVTQSSRYLVKRTGEKVFLECVQDMDHENMFWYRQDPGLGLRLIYFSYDVKMKEKGDIPEGYSVSREKKERFSLILESASTNQTSMYLCASSFQGGTEAFFGQGTRLTVV.